The 2 T cell receptor beta chains given below trace back to one sample, sequenced in a study of T cell responses to AZD1222 COVID-19 vaccine. Libraries were prepared by immunoSEQ multiplex PCR; TCRdb keeps only in-frame clonotypes and omits some of them. The data contain 100,000 to 150,000 clones, approximately 85% of them singletons. The sample consisted of peripheral blood, taken 28 days after the second AZD1222 dose. The receptors shown here come from an adult who received the AZD1222 COVID-19 vaccine.

The rearrangement joins TRBV5-1 to TRBJ1-6; no clear D gene. Trimming took 5 bases from V and 3 from J, leaving 18 bases between them. This CDR3 contains 17 residues. Germline V gene lookup returns CDR1 SGHRS and CDR2 YFSETQ. The CDR3 here is CASRRLLAIGYNSPLHF. As DNA, the CDR3 is TGCGCCAGCAGACGTTTGTTGGCGATCGGCTATAATTCACCCCTCCACTTT.

This clone was detected only a few times. This chain uses TRBV20-1 with TRBJ1-1; D call uncertain. The germline CDR1 and CDR2 sequences are DFQATT and SNEGSKA (reference sequence). Trimming shortened V by 3 bases and J by 7 bases, and 9 bases separated the two germline ends. The CDR3 is made up of 11 amino acids. The DNA for the CDR3 is TGCAGTGCTAGGGACGTACATGAAGCTTTCTTT. The encoded protein is CSARDVHEAFF.